One and the same sample provided the 31 T cell receptor beta chains below, sequenced in a study of human T cells and chemical hapten exposure. Blood, whole and unfractionated, served as the source for total RNA extraction. TCRdb reprocessed the 5' RACE reads with MiXCR, giving one entry per CDR3 protein. The sample has 130,000 or so distinct CDR3 sequences, approximately 4% seen once; the top ten hold 1.2% to 1.5%. The receptors originated from a female donor in good health.

This clonotype appeared a few times. The chain carries TRBV18 and TRBJ2-7; TRBD1 agrees at 7 bases. The CDR3 sequence is 18 residues long. CDR1 and CDR2 from the germline V gene are KGHSH and LQKENI. J was trimmed by 4 bases and V by 9 bases; bases with no gene match: 24. The CDR3 nucleotides are TGTGCCAGTTCTGGACCAATACAGGGGCCTAAAGTCTGGTACGAGCAGTACTTC. Encoded protein: CASSGPIQGPKVWYEQYF.

In its sample, this clonotype was seen a few times. CDR3 protein: CSARGWGPTDTQYF. In DNA, the CDR3 is TGCAGTGCTAGGGGTTGGGGTCCAACAGATACGCAGTATTTT. The chain carries TRBV20-1 and TRBJ2-3; D gene unclear. There are 14 residues in the CDR3. CDR1 is DFQATT and CDR2 is SNEGSKA in the germline V gene (reference sequence). V dropped 3 bases and J dropped 3 bases, with 13 bases sitting between them.

The chain carries TRBV18 and TRBJ1-6, with D possibly TRBD1 on 6 matching bases. The CDR3 has 17 residues. Trimming removed 0 bases at V and 0 bases at J, with 9 bases between. Germline V gene lookup returns CDR1 KGHSH and CDR2 LQKENI. Here the CDR3 DNA reads TGTGCCAGCTCACCACCGGGGGGCGGCTCCTATAATTCACCCCTCCACTTT. This translates into CASSPPGGGSYNSPLHF.

This clonotype was observed a handful of times. V and J are TRBV24-1 and TRBJ2-5; D gene unclear. V was clipped by 5 bases and J by 4 bases, with 7 bases between them. Germline loops: CDR1 KGHDR, CDR2 SFDVKD. The CDR3 is 12 amino acids. CDR3 nucleotides: TGTGCCACCAGTGTTTGGGGAGAGACCCAGTACTTC. Protein sequence: CATSVWGETQYF.

This clonotype was detected many times. This chain uses TRBV20-1 with TRBJ2-7, with TRBD1 matching over 12 bases. After removal of 6 bases from V and 0 bases from J, the junction contained 3 bases not matched to a gene. Germline assignment: CDR1 DFQATT and CDR2 SNEGSKA (reference sequence). There are 14 residues in the CDR3. The CDR3 protein is CSAGTGGNSYEQYF. The CDR3 bases are TGCAGTGCCGGGACAGGGGGCAACTCCTACGAGCAGTACTTC.

At least ten counts were recorded for this clonotype. CDR3 sequence reads: CASSPDSPNYGYTF. The CDR3 DNA sequence: TGTGCCAGCTCACCAGACAGTCCTAACTATGGCTACACCTTC. J is TRBJ1-2 and V is TRBV18; D might be TRBD1 (5 bases). Per the germline V gene, CDR1 is KGHSH and CDR2 is LQKENI. V lost 2 bases and J 0 bases, leaving 7 bases between the germline ends. The CDR3 contains 14 residues.

This clonotype was detected ten times or more. The chain combines TRBV5-1 with TRBJ2-5, with TRBD2 as a possible D gene (6 bases). Germline V gene lookup returns CDR1 SGHRS and CDR2 YFSETQ. Trimming shortened V by 0 bases and J by 2 bases, and 8 bases separated the two germline ends. The CDR3 consists of 14 residues. CDR3 amino acids: CASSLDGRQETQYF. The CDR3 DNA sequence: TGCGCCAGCAGCTTGGATGGGAGGCAAGAGACCCAGTACTTC.

About this clonotype: A read error is possible here, since a much larger clone lies one base away. The J gene is TRBJ2-1, the V gene TRBV7-2; 9 bases line up with TRBD2. Trimming cost V 2 bases and J 8 bases; bases outside gene matches: 10. CDR1 is SGHTA, CDR2 FQGNSA, per germline. The CDR3 covers 16 residues. The CDR3 DNA sequence: TGTGCCAGCAGCTTAATTGGGGCGGGGGGGTACGATGAGCAGTTCTTC. This sequence encodes CASSLIGAGGYDEQFF.

In its sample, this clonotype was seen many times. The genes are TRBV12-3 or TRBV12-4 and TRBJ1-2; TRBD1 might be the D (5 bases). V gave up 3 bases and J gave up 0 bases, with 11 bases separating them. The CDR3 is 15 amino acids. CDR3 residues: CASSFRRGANYGYTF. CDR3 nucleotides: TGTGCCAGCAGTTTTAGGAGGGGAGCTAACTATGGCTACACCTTC.

The sample holds many counts of this clonotype. This rearrangement joins TRBV6-1 to TRBJ2-6, with D uncertain. V gave up 1 base and J gave up 0 bases, with 4 bases separating them. CDR1 and CDR2 from the germline V gene are MNHNS and SASEGT. The CDR3 is made up of 15 amino acids. The CDR3 here is CASSEGYSGANVLTF. The CDR3 region has the DNA TGTGCCAGCAGTGAAGGATACTCTGGGGCCAACGTCCTGACTTTC.

This clonotype occurred many times. The rearrangement links TRBV12-3 or TRBV12-4 to TRBJ2-7, with D maybe TRBD1 (7 bases). The CDR3 has 14 residues. Between the trimmed V and J ends, which lost 1 base and 2 bases, there was a span of 9 bases. The CDR3: CASSLGRGAYEQYF. In DNA, the CDR3 is TGTGCCAGCAGTTTAGGCAGGGGGGCCTACGAGCAGTACTTC.

This clonotype has just a few counts. This sequence joins TRBV11-3 and TRBJ1-2; D may be TRBD1 (6 bases). Trimming stripped 1 base from V and 4 bases from J, with 16 bases between. The germline gives CDR1 SGHNT, CDR2 YENEEA. The CDR3 extends over 16 amino acids. The CDR3 DNA sequence: TGTGCCAGCAGCTTAGGAGGGACATCCGGCGCCTATGGCTACACCTTC. It codes for CASSLGGTSGAYGYTF.

Only a few counts were recorded for this clonotype. The chain links TRBV7-8 to TRBJ1-5; no reliable D call. CDR3 length equals 15 residues. V lost 5 bases to trimming and J lost 0 bases, with 11 bases between them. Germline V gives CDR1 SGHVS, CDR2 FQNEAQ. CDR3 DNA: TGTGCCAGCAGCCCGGACGGGGATAGCAATCAGCCCCAGCATTTT. Its protein is CASSPDGDSNQPQHF. The whole variable domain, remainder taken from reference TRBV7-8 and TRBJ1-5, is GAGVSQSPRYKVAKRGQDVALRCDPISGHVSLFWYQQALGQGPEFLTYFQNEAQLDKSGLPSDRFFAERPEGSVSTLKIQRTQQEDSAVYLCASSPDGDSNQPQHFGDGTRLSIL.

This clonotype was counted at least ten times. The rearrangement uses TRBV5-1 and TRBJ2-3; unclear D gene. The CDR3 has 14 residues. V lost 0 bases to trimming and J lost 4 bases, with 9 bases between them. CDR1 and CDR2 (germline): SGHRS, YFSETQ. The CDR3 DNA sequence: TGCGCCAGCAGCTTGGGACGGATCCCAGATACGCAGTATTTT. Protein product: CASSLGRIPDTQYF.

The sample holds many counts of this clonotype. This chain uses TRBV5-4 with TRBJ2-1, with 7 bases matching TRBD2. V was pared by 4 bases and J by 4 bases, with 11 bases of the junction left unmatched. The CDR3 is made up of 16 amino acids. CDR1 and CDR2 (germline): SGHNT, YYREEE (reference sequence). This CDR3 is CASSPGGTGLYNEQFF. CDR3 bases: TGTGCCAGCAGCCCCGGGGGGACGGGGCTGTACAATGAGCAGTTCTTC.

This chain links TRBV5-1 with TRBJ2-5; 9 bases are a match to TRBD2. The CDR3 spans 18 residues. J gave up 1 base and V 0 bases, and 10 bases lay outside the gene matches. The germline CDR1 and CDR2 sequences are SGHRS and YFSETQ. CDR3 sequence (DNA): TGCGCCAGCAGCTTGGAAGTAGCGGGGGCTCCCGGCCAAGAGACCCAGTACTTC. Translated, it gives CASSLEVAGAPGQETQYF.

This clonotype came up many times. V usage is TRBV7-2 and J usage is TRBJ1-5; D is perhaps TRBD1 (5 bases). CDR1 is SGHTA, CDR2 FQGNSA, per germline. V was shortened by 4 bases and J by 5 bases, with 12 bases between the two germline ends. The CDR3 length is 14 residues. CDR3 in amino acids: CASSSGLGDQPQHF. The CDR3 DNA reads as TGTGCCAGCAGCTCAGGACTGGGGGATCAGCCCCAGCATTTT. The full variable domain, completed using reference TRBV7-2 and TRBJ1-5, is GAGVSQSPSNKVTEKGKDVELRCDPISGHTALYWYRQSLGQGLEFLIYFQGNSAPDKSGLPSDRFSAERTGGSVSTLTIQRTQQEDSAVYLCASSSGLGDQPQHFGDGTRLSIL.

This clonotype was observed at least ten times. The genes are TRBV28 and TRBJ1-1; D is undetermined. This CDR3 contains 15 residues. CDR1 and CDR2 (germline): MDHEN, SYDVKM. Trimming left V 2 bases short and J 0 bases short, with 10 bases between. As DNA, the CDR3 is TGTGCCAGCAGTTTAATTGGTTTTCTGAACACTGAAGCTTTCTTT. This codes for CASSLIGFLNTEAFF.

This clonotype was seen a handful of times. The rearrangement uses TRBV20-1 and TRBJ2-7; TRBD2 might be the D (6 bases). Per the germline V gene, CDR1 is DFQATT and CDR2 is SNEGSKA (reference sequence). This CDR3 contains 18 residues. Trimming removed 1 base from V and 5 bases from J, with 27 bases in between. CDR3 DNA sequence: TGCAGTGCTAGAGTGGCCTTTAGCGGACCCAATACCCCTGACGAGCAGTACTTC. Its protein is CSARVAFSGPNTPDEQYF.

In this sample, this clonotype turned up many times. The genes are TRBV12-3 or TRBV12-4 and TRBJ1-1, with 7 bases fitting TRBD1. This CDR3 spans 11 amino acids. V lost 6 bases and J lost 8; bases outside the gene matches: 3. CDR3 sequence (DNA): TGTGCCAGCAGGACAGGGATCGAAGCTTTCTTT. It is translated as CASRTGIEAFF.

This clonotype came up many times. The V gene is TRBV6-5, the J gene TRBJ2-7; no clear D gene. There are 18 residues in the CDR3. The germline V and J ends were trimmed by 0 bases and 2 bases, with 20 bases remaining between them. Per germline, CDR1 MNHEY and CDR2 SVGAGI. CDR3 sequence reads: CASSYSRILAENPYEQYF. CDR3 sequence (DNA): TGTGCCAGCAGTTACTCGCGAATTCTGGCCGAGAATCCCTACGAGCAGTACTTC.

Ten or more counts support this clonotype. The rearrangement uses TRBV12-3 or TRBV12-4 and TRBJ2-7; 9 nucleotides align to TRBD2. The trim removed 3 bases at V and 4 bases at J, leaving 10 bases unmatched. This CDR3 is built from 16 residues. This CDR3 is CASSLRAGGLVYEQYF. In DNA form, the CDR3 reads TGTGCCAGCAGTTTGCGAGCGGGGGGTCTGGTGTACGAGCAGTACTTC.

This clonotype was counted at least ten times. V gene TRBV7-3 combines with J gene TRBJ2-5; D call uncertain. CDR1 is SGHTA, CDR2 FQGTGA, per germline. Deletions cut 4 bases from V and 1 base from J, with 7 bases between. The CDR3 contains 13 residues. CDR3 amino acids: CASSSMPQETQYF. For the CDR3, the DNA is TGTGCCAGCAGCTCCATGCCCCAAGAGACCCAGTACTTC.

This clonotype was recorded at least ten times. The chain carries TRBV5-1 and TRBJ2-1, with 11 bases fitting TRBD2. Trimming cost V 2 bases and J 6 bases; bases outside gene matches: 10. This CDR3 region has 17 residues. The V gene's germline CDR1 is SGHRS and CDR2 YFSETQ. The CDR3 sequence: CASSFVLAGGPSNEQFF. In DNA, the CDR3 is TGCGCCAGCAGCTTTGTGTTAGCGGGGGGGCCGAGCAATGAGCAGTTCTTC.

This clonotype was seen a handful of times. The chain uses TRBV5-1 and TRBJ1-1; 12 bases are a match to TRBD1. Germline lookup yields CDR1 SGHRS and CDR2 YFSETQ. V shed 4 bases, J shed 10 bases, and the junction held 8 bases outside the gene matches. This CDR3 is built from 14 residues. The CDR3 here is CASSGGQGANRAFF. The CDR3 DNA follows: TGCGCCAGCAGCGGGGGACAGGGGGCGAATAGAGCTTTCTTT.

Concerning this clonotype: Possible read error: a much larger clone is one base away. The CDR3, as DNA: TGTGCCAGCAGTTTAAGTGGGTCGGAGACCCAGTACTTC. Amino acids: CASSLSGSETQYF. The chain employs TRBV27 and TRBJ2-5; no firm D call. From germline, CDR1 is MNHEY and CDR2 SMNVEV (reference sequence). Trimming shortened V by 2 bases and J by 5 bases, and 9 bases separated the two germline ends. The CDR3 length is 13 residues.

This clonotype was seen ten or more times. The chain is built from TRBV20-1 and TRBJ2-7, with 9 bases that match TRBD1. The V and J ends lost 1 base and 4 bases, in that order; junction bases with no gene match: 5. Germline loops: CDR1 DFQATT, CDR2 SNEGSKA (reference sequence). The CDR3 is made up of 14 amino acids. CDR3 loop: CSARVGTGTYEQYF. The CDR3, as DNA: TGCAGTGCTAGAGTTGGGACAGGGACATACGAGCAGTACTTC.

The chain uses TRBV5-1 and TRBJ2-2, with D unclear. Trimming shortened V by 3 bases and J by 0 bases, and 9 bases separated the two germline ends. This CDR3 is 15 amino acids long. Looked up from germline, CDR1 is SGHRS and CDR2 is YFSETQ. The DNA for the CDR3 is TGCGCCAGCAGCTATTCAGAAGCGAACACCGGGGAGCTGTTTTTT. The encoded protein is CASSYSEANTGELFF.

This clonotype was recorded at least ten times. The chain has TRBV9 and TRBJ2-3; the D is unclear. Trimming pared 4 bases from V and 0 bases from J, leaving 6 bases between. Germline assignment: CDR1 SGDLS and CDR2 YYNGEE. The CDR3 totals 13 residues. As DNA, the CDR3 is TGTGCCAGCAGCACGGACAGCACAGATACGCAGTATTTT. Protein product: CASSTDSTDTQYF. The variable domain in full, completed from reference TRBV9 and TRBJ2-3, reads DSGVTQTPKHLITATGQRVTLRCSPRSGDLSVYWYQQSLDQGLQFLIQYYNGEERAKGNILERFSAQQFPDLHSELNLSSLELGDSALYFCASSTDSTDTQYFGPGTRLTVL.

The table lists this clonotype with many counts. The genes are TRBV6-2 or TRBV6-3 and TRBJ2-1; D ambiguous. This CDR3 is 15 amino acids long. Trimming took off 2 bases at V and 1 base at J, with 9 bases between the two ends. Germline CDR1 MNHEY, CDR2 SVGEGT. CDR3 nucleotide sequence: TGTGCCAGCAGTTACCTAGTCGGGTCCTACAATGAGCAGTTCTTC. Residues: CASSYLVGSYNEQFF.

This clonotype was recorded at least ten times. The chain carries TRBV18 and TRBJ1-2; 8 bases fit TRBD1. This CDR3 region has 15 residues. With 6 bases clipped from V and 4 bases from J, the junction kept 10 bases outside the gene matches. Germline V gene lookup returns CDR1 KGHSH and CDR2 LQKENI. The CDR3 sequence is CASSPTQGDFYGYTF. CDR3 in DNA: TGTGCCAGCTCCCCGACACAGGGGGACTTCTATGGCTACACCTTC.